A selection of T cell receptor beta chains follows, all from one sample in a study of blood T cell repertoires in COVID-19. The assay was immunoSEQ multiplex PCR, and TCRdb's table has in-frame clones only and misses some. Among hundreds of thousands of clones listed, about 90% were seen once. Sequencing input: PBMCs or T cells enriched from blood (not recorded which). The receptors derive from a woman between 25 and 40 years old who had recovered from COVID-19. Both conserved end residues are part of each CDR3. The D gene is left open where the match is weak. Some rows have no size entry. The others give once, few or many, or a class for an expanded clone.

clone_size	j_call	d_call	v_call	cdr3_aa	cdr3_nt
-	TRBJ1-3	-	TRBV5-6	CASSSYSGNTIYF	TGTGCCAGCAGCTCCTACTCTGGAAACACCATATATTTT
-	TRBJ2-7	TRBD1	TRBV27	CASSFRPTTGGNYEQYF	TGTGCCAGCAGTTTCCGACCCACGACAGGGGGGAACTACGAGCAGTACTTC
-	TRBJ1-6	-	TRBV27	CASSLDRPNSPLHF	TGTGCCAGCAGTTTGGACAGACCCAATTCACCCCTCCACTTT
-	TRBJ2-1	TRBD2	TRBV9	CASSVEGGGPNNEQFF	TGTGCCAGCAGCGTAGAGGGCGGGGGGCCAAACAATGAGCAGTTCTTC
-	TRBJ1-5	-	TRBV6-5	CASSYRGFNQPQHF	TGTGCCAGCAGTTACCGAGGGTTCAACCAGCCCCAGCATTTT
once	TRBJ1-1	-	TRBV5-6	CASSVRGNPEAFF	TGTGCCAGCAGCGTGAGGGGGAACCCTGAAGCTTTCTTT
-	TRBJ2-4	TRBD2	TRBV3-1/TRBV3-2	CASRASGGKDKNIQYF	TGTGCCAGCAGGGCTAGCGGGGGGAAGGACAAAAACATTCAGTACTTC
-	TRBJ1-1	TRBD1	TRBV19	CASSISQGYTEAFF	TGTGCCAGTAGTATCTCACAGGGGTACACTGAAGCTTTCTTT
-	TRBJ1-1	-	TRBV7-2	CASSGEDGHTEAFF	TGTGCCAGCAGCGGGGAGGACGGCCACACTGAAGCTTTCTTT
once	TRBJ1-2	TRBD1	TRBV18	CASSPLDRGGYGYTF	TGTGCCAGCTCACCACTGGACAGGGGTGGGTATGGCTACACCTTC
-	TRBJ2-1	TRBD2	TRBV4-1	CASSQDGRDYSYNEQFF	TGCGCCAGCAGCCAAGATGGGAGGGACTACTCCTACAATGAGCAGTTCTTC